The T cell receptor (beta chain) under discussion was sequenced for a study of blood T cell repertoires in COVID-19. As for the study in general: COVID-19 samples, acute and convalescent, were from the United States, Italy and Spain. In each case, the material was cDNA or gDNA derived from T cells, B-cell-depleted T cells, or PBMCs.

Authors' methods: Amplification from reference gene primers served as the basis for estimated nucleated cell counts. Repertoires were generated with immunoSEQ multiplex PCR, while TCRdb's copy carries only in-frame clones and drops some. That table gives V, J and clone size, and the DNA gave D and trimming. The repertoire holds about 210,000 clones, with 80% as singletons. Per the germline V gene, CDR1 is KGHDR and CDR2 is SFDVKD. With 4 bases clipped from V and 13 bases from J, the junction kept 4 bases outside the gene matches. CDR3 length: 13 residues. Sequenced material: peripheral blood. This TCR was recovered from a man in his 60s with acute or convalescent COVID-19. The genes are TRBV24-1 and TRBJ2-3, with 13 bases matching TRBD2. CDR3: CATSETGLAGEYF. The CDR3 coding sequence is TGTGCCACCAGTGAAACAGGACTAGCGGGGGAGTATTTT.